The entry below describes one T cell receptor (beta chain). This clonotype was observed a few times. Its binding antigen is unknown. Qualities for individual bases were not recorded, and no much larger clone is one base off. Explained via the paper, the treatment or condition label denotes: live attenuated yellow fever vaccine strain. At each blood-draw timepoint, two biological replicates of bulk PBMCs were collected. A standard Ficoll-Paque protocol was used to isolate PBMCs from peripheral blood. TriZol was used to extract RNA from bulk PBMCs, from CD4 and CD8 fractions, and from dextramer-positive and dextramer-negative fractions. TCR cDNA was made using 5'RACE template switching, a step that added a universal primer site and unique molecular identifiers. cDNA synthesis was primed from both the TCR alpha and TCR beta constant segments. Libraries were amplified in two PCR steps, with sample barcodes and sequencing adapters added in the second step. Sequencing of the libraries was done on either Illumina HiSeq 2500 (2x100 bp) or NovaSeq (2x150 bp). The paper's data handling went like this. MIGEC handled demultiplexing of reads and collapsing into UMI consensus sequences, while MiXCR performed V(D)J alignment. Vaccine-responding clonotypes were identified with edgeR using replicate PBMC samples, with FDR below 0.01 and a log2 fold change above 5 up to day 15 being required. Each bulk clonotype received a CD4 or CD8 identity based on whether the sequenced CD4 or CD8 repertoire contained that clonotype at higher abundance. TCRdb passed the public sequencing reads through fastp at Q25 and MiXCR, retaining productive beta sequences. Rows matching on CDR3 protein sequence are summarized as one entry with the most common DNA and genes. The V and J calls and clone size come from TCRdb's table, not from the authors' own analysis. The sample table lists approximately 580,000 distinct CDR3 sequences, about a sixth of them with a count of one. The leading ten clones occupy roughly 17% of the sample.

This entry is derived from a study of T cells after yellow fever vaccination (dated by TCRdb to about 2019). As for the study more broadly: The SMART-Seq v4 Ultra Low Input RNA kit was used to prepare libraries from fractions with low cell numbers. Blood was collected at multiple timepoints before and after primary and secondary immunization, and bulk PBMC replicates and cell subsets were isolated. To follow T-cell clones before and after primary and booster YFV17D yellow fever vaccination, bulk TCR alpha and beta repertoires were sequenced over time. The cohort comprised two healthy male donors, one aged 18 to 29 and one aged 30 to 40 years.

Looking up the germline V gene yields CDR1 SGHRS and CDR2 YFSETQ. V is shortened by 1 base, J by 2 bases, and the region joining them spans 10 bases. The CDR3 covers 14 residues, taking in both the cysteine and the phenylalanine. Of all the DNA, just the CDR3 is kept, 42 bases in frame from base 1. Here is what the overall study found, with its caveats: Computational filtering was required because FACS-sorted repertoires could contain abundant contaminating clonotypes from the bulk population. A small fraction of clonotypes showed up in both the CD4 and CD8 compartments, probably as a result of convergent recombination. After the booster, most of the clones that had expanded following primary vaccination were detected again (roughly 97% of CD4 and around 87% of CD8), which suggests that memory was broadly maintained. Compared with the primary T-cell response, the secondary T-cell response was weaker but faster, peaking on day 5 rather than day 15. Because the study included only two donors, the extent to which the findings can be generalized is limited.

The origin of this receptor is a man younger than 35 who received the YFV17D yellow fever vaccine. The chain couples TRBV5-1 to TRBJ2-7; the D gene is possibly TRBD1 or TRBD2, with 5 bases matching each. The material was PBMCs, obtained 5 days after the first yellow fever vaccination. The DNA is TGCGCCAGCAGCTTGCGGGGACCTACCTACGAGCAGTACTTC. It is translated as CASSLRGPTYEQYF.